These T cell receptor beta chains were read from a single sample in a study of T cell responses to AZD1222 COVID-19 vaccine. The repertoire was sequenced with immunoSEQ multiplex PCR; TCRdb's copy has only in-frame clones and lacks some. The sample shows 95,000 to 100,000 clones, approximately 89% of them seen only once. The source material was peripheral blood, sampled 28 days after the second AZD1222 dose. The origin of the receptors is an adult who received the AZD1222 COVID-19 vaccine. Both conserved end residues are part of each CDR3. A D gene is named only where the DNA matches it firmly. Clone size is given for some rows only: seen once, a few or many times, or a class if the clone is expanded.

>few|TRBV19|TRBJ2-7|TRBD2
CASSASLAAWYEQYF
TGTGCCAGTAGTGCCTCCCTAGCGGCCTGGTACGAGCAGTACTTC
>.|TRBV14|TRBJ2-3|.
CASSRRENTDTQYF
TGTGCCAGCAGCCGACGGGAAAACACAGATACGCAGTATTTT
>.|TRBV6-1|TRBJ1-5|.
CASSEAGGSHQPQHF
TGTGCCAGCAGTGAAGCAGGAGGATCCCATCAGCCCCAGCATTTT
>.|TRBV4-3|TRBJ1-2|.
CASSPWRQAIYGYTF
TGCGCCAGCAGCCCCTGGCGGCAGGCAATCTATGGCTACACCTTC
>once|TRBV29-1|TRBJ2-6|.
CSVSVRDHSGANVLTF
TGCAGCGTTAGCGTCAGGGATCACTCTGGGGCCAACGTCCTGACTTTC
>.|TRBV29-1|TRBJ1-1|.
CSASPGFEAFF
TGCAGCGCCTCTCCCGGGTTTGAAGCTTTCTTT
>once|TRBV28|TRBJ2-1|.
CASNLLWGPYNEQFF
TGTGCCAGCAACCTGTTGTGGGGGCCGTACAATGAGCAGTTCTTC
>once|TRBV5-1|TRBJ1-1|.
CASSGAWAVQAFF
TGCGCCAGCTCGGGGGCTTGGGCGGTGCAGGCTTTCTTT
>.|TRBV5-8|TRBJ2-2|.
CASSLGLRRGELFF
TGTGCCAGCAGCTTGGGCCTACGAAGAGGGGAGCTGTTTTTT
>.|TRBV7-9|TRBJ2-1|TRBD2
CASSLTSGYKGAEQFF
TGTGCCAGCAGCTTAACTAGCGGATACAAGGGAGCTGAGCAGTTCTTC
>.|TRBV30|TRBJ1-1|.
CAWSLEGRRTEAFF
TGTGCCTGGAGTTTGGAAGGGAGGCGGACTGAAGCTTTCTTT